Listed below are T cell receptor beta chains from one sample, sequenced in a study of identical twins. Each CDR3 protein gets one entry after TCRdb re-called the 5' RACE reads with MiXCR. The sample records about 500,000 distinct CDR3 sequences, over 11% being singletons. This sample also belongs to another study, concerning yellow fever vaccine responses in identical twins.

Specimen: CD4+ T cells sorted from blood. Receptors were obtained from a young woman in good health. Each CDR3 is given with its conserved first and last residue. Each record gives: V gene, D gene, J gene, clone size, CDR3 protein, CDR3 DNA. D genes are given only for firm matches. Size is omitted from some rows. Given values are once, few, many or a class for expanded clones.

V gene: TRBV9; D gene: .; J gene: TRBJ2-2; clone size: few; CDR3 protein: CASSVQGTHTGELFF; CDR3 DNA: TGTGCCAGCAGCGTCCAGGGGACCCACACCGGGGAGCTGTTTTTT
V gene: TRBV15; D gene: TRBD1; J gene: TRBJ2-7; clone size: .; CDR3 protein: CATSNPRGRGLEQYF; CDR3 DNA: TGTGCCACCAGCAACCCCCGGGGCAGGGGGCTCGAGCAGTACTTC
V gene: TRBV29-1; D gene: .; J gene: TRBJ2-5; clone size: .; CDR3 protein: CSGGLLAGESQYF; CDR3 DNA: TGCAGCGGGGGACTTCTTGCCGGAGAGTCCCAGTACTTC
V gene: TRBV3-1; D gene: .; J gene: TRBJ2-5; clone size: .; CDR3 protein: CASSQDQGWGLRPQETQYF; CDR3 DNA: TGTGCCAGCAGCCAAGATCAAGGTTGGGGCCTCCGCCCTCAAGAGACCCAGTACTTC
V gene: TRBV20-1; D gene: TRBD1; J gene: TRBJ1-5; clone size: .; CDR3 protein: CSAPRQGRPDQPQHF; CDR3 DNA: TGCAGTGCTCCCCGACAGGGGCGCCCCGATCAGCCCCAGCATTTT
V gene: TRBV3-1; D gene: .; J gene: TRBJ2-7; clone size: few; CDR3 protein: CASSQADRRLHSYEQYF; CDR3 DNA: TGTGCCAGCAGCCAAGCTGACAGGCGCCTGCACTCCTACGAGCAGTACTTC
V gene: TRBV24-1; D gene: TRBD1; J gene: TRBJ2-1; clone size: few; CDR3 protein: CATSAGQGEIEQFF; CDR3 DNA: TGTGCCACCAGTGCAGGACAGGGTGAGATTGAGCAGTTCTTC
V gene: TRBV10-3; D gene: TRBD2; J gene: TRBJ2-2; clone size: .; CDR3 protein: CAISEPPGASGSRTGELFF; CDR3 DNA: TGTGCCATCAGTGAGCCGCCAGGGGCTAGCGGGAGCCGTACCGGGGAGCTGTTTTTT
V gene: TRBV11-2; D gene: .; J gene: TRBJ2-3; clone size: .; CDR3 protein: CASSQGGGQGNTQYF; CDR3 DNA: TGTGCCAGCAGCCAGGGGGGGGGCCAAGGTAATACGCAGTATTTT
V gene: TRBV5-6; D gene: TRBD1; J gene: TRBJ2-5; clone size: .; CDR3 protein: CASRTRNRGPQETQYF; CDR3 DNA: TGTGCCAGCAGGACGAGAAACAGGGGGCCTCAAGAGACCCAGTACTTC
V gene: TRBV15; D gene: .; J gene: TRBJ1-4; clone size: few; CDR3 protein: CATSRATPGGDKSFF; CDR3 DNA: TGTGCCACCAGCAGAGCAACACCCGGGGGAGATAAGTCTTTTTTT
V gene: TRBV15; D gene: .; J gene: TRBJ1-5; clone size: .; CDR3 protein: CATSSGGASNQPQHF; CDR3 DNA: TGTGCCACCAGCAGTGGGGGGGCTAGCAATCAGCCCCAGCATTTT
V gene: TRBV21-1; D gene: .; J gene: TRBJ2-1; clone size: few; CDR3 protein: CASSKGPGQPYNEQFF; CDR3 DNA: TGTGCCAGCAGCAAAGGGCCGGGACAGCCTTACAATGAGCAGTTCTTC
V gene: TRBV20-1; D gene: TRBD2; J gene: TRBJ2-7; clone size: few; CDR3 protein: CSAIASGGYEQYF; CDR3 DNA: TGCAGTGCAATAGCCAGCGGGGGCTACGAGCAGTACTTC
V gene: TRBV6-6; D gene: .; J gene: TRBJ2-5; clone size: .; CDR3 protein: CASSSGTETQYF; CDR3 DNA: TGTGCCAGCAGTTCCGGCACGGAGACCCAGTACTTC
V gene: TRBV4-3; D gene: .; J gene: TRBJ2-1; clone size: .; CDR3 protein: CASSQESRGYNEQFF; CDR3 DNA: TGCGCCAGCAGCCAAGAAAGTCGGGGCTACAATGAGCAGTTCTTC
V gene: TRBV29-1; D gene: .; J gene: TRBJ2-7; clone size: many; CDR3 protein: CSVEAGSGRGRSYEQYF; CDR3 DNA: TGCAGCGTTGAAGCAGGGTCGGGAAGGGGGAGGTCCTACGAGCAGTACTTC
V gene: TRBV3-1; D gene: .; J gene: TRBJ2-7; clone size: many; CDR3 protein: CASSIQGKQYF; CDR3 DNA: TGTGCCAGCAGCATACAGGGAAAGCAGTACTTC
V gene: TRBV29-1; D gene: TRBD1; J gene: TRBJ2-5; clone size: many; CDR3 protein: CSVAPLTGATQYF; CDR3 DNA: TGCAGCGTTGCGCCCTTGACAGGGGCGACCCAGTACTTC